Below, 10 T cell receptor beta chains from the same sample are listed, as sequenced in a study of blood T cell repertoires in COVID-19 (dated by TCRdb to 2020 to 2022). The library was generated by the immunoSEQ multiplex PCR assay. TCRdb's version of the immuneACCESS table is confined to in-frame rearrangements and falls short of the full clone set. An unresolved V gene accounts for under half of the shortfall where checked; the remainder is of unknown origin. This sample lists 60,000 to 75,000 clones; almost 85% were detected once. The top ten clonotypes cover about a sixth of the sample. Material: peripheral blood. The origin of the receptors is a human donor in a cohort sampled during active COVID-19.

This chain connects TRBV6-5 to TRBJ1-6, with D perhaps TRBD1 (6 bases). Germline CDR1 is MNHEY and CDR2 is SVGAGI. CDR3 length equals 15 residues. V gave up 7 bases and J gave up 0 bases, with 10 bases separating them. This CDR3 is CASTARGSYNSPLHF. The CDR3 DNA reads TGTGCCAGCACCGCCAGGGGCTCCTATAATTCACCCCTCCACTTT.

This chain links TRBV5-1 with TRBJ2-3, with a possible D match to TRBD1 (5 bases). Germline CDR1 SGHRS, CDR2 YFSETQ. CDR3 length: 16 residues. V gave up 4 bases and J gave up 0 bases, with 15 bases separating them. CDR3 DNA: TGCGCCAGCAGCCCCCCGGACACCTCTAGCACAGATACGCAGTATTTT. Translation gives CASSPPDTSSTDTQYF.

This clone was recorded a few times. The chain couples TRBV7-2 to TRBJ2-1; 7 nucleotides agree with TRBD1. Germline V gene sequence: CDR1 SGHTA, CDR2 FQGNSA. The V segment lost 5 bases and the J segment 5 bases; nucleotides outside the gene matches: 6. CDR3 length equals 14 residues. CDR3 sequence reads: CASSLNQGDNEQFF. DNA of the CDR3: TGTGCCAGCAGCCTCAACCAGGGGGACAATGAGCAGTTCTTC.

The CDR3 is CATSRERRGNEQFF. DNA of the CDR3: TGTGCCACCAGCAGAGAAAGGCGAGGCAATGAGCAGTTCTTC. The chain combines TRBV15 with TRBJ2-1; D call uncertain. V lost 0 bases, J lost 6 bases, and 9 bases lay in between. CDR1 LNHNV and CDR2 YYDKDF come from the germline V gene (reference sequence). This CDR3 has 14 residues.

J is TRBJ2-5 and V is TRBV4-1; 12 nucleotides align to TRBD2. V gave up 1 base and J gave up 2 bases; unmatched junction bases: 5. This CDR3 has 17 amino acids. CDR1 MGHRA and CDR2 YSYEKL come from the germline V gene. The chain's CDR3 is CASSQGPLAGGQETQYF. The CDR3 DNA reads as TGCGCCAGCAGCCAAGGACCTCTAGCGGGGGGGCAAGAGACCCAGTACTTC.

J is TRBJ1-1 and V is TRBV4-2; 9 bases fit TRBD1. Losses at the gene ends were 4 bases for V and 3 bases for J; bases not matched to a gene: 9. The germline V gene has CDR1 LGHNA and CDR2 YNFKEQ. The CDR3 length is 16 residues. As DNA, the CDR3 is TGTGCCAGCAGCCCCCGGAGGGGACAGGGAGACACTGAAGCTTTCTTT. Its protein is CASSPRRGQGDTEAFF.

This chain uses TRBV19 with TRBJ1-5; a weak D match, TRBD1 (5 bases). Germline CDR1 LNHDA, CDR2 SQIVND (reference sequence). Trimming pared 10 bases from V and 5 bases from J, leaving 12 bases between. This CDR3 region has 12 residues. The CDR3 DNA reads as TGTGCCACCCAGGGCGGGGATCAGCCCCAGCATTTT. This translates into CATQGGDQPQHF. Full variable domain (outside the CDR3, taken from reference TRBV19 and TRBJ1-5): DGGITQSPKYLFRKEGQNVTLSCEQNLNHDAMYWYRQDPGQGLRLIYYSQIVNDFQKGDIAEGYSVSREKKESFPLTVTSAQKNPTAFYLCATQGGDQPQHFGDGTRLSIL.

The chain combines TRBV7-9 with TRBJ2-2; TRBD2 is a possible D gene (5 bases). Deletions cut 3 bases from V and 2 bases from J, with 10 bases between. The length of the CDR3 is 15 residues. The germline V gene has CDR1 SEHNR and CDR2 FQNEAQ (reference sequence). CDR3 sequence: CASSFPLANTGELFF. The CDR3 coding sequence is TGTGCCAGCAGCTTTCCTCTAGCTAACACCGGGGAGCTGTTTTTT.

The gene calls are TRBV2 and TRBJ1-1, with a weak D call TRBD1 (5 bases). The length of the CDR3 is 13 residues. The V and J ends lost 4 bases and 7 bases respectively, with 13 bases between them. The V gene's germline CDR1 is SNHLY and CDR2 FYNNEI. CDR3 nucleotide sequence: TGTGCCAGCAGTGGCCAGGGTATCGGTGAAGCTTTCTTT. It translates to CASSGQGIGEAFF. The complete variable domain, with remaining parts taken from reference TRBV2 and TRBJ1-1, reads EPEVTQTPSHQVTQMGQEVILRCVPISNHLYFYWYRQILGQKVEFLVSFYNNEISEKSEIFDDQFSVERPDGSNFTLKIRSTKLEDSAMYFCASSGQGIGEAFFGQGTRLTVV.

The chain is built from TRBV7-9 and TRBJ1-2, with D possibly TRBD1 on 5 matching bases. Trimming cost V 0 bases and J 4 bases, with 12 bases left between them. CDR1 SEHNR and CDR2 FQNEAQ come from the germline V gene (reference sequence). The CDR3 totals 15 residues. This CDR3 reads CASSLAPGGTYGYTF. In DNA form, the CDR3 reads TGTGCCAGCAGCTTAGCCCCGGGAGGGACCTATGGCTACACCTTC.